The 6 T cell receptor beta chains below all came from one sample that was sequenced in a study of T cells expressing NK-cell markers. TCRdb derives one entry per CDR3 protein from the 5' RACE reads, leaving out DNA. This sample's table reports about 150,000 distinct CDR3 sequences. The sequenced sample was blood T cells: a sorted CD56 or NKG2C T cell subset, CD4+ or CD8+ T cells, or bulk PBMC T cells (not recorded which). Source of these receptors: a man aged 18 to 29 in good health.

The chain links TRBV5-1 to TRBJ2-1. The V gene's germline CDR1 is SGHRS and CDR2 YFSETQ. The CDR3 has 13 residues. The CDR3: CASSATGGGEQFF. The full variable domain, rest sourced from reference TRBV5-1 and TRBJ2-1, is KAGVTQTPRYLIKTRGQQVTLSCSPISGHRSVSWYQQTPGQGLQFLFEYFSETQRNKGNFPGRFSGRQFSNSRSEMNVSTLELGDSALYLCASSATGGGEQFFGPGTRLTVL.

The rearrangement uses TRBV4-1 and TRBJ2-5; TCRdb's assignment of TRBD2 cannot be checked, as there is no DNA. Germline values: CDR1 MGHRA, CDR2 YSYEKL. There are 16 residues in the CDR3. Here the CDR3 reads CASSQERSLAQETQYF.

The CDR3 reads CAKRTTDEQFF. The chain combines TRBV10-1 with TRBJ2-1. CDR3 length equals 11 residues. Germline V gives CDR1 WNHNN, CDR2 SYGVQD (reference sequence).

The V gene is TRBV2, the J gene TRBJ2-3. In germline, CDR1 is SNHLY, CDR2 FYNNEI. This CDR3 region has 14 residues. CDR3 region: CASSQRISTDTQYF.

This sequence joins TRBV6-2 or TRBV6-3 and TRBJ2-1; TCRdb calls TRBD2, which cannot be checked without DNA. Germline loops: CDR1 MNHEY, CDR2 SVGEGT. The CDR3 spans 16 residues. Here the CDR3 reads CASSYSLAGLVNEQFF.

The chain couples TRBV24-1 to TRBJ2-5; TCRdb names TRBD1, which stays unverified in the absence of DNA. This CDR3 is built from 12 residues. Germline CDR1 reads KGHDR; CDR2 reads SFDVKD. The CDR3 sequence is CATSEGRETQYF.